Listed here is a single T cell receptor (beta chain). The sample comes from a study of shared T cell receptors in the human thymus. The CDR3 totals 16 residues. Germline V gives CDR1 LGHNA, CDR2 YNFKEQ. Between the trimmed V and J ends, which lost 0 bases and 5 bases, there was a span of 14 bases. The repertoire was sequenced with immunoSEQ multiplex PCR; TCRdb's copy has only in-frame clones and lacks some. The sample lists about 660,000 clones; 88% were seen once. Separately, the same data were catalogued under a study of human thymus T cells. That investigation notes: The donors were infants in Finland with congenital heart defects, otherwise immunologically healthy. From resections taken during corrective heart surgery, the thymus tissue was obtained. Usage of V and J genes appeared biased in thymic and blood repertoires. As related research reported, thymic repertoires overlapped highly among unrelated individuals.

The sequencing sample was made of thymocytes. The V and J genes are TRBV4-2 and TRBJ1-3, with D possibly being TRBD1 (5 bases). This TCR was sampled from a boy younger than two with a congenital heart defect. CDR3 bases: TGTGCCAGCAGCCAAGATAGGGGAGGCAGTCGAAACACCATATATTTT. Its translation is CASSQDRGGSRNTIYF.